A selection of T cell receptor beta chains follows, all from one sample in a study of cytomegalovirus exposure and HLA in healthy donors. Libraries were prepared by immunoSEQ multiplex PCR; TCRdb keeps only in-frame clonotypes and omits some of them. The sample has around 150,000 clones; roughly 91% are singletons. The sequencing input was PBMCs. The origin of the receptors is a woman in her late teens or twenties in good health and CMV-seropositive. CDR3s include the opening cysteine and the closing phenylalanine or tryptophan. The order of the fields is D gene, clone size, J gene, V gene, CDR3 protein, CDR3 DNA. A D gene is named only where the DNA matches it firmly. Expanded clones get a size class; other rows say once, few or many, or leave the size out.

D gene: TRBD2
clone size: .
J gene: TRBJ2-7
V gene: TRBV10-3
CDR3 protein: CAISEREEVYEQYF
CDR3 DNA: TGTGCCATCAGTGAGCGGGAGGAAGTATACGAGCAGTACTTC

D gene: TRBD2
clone size: .
J gene: TRBJ2-1
V gene: TRBV6-5
CDR3 protein: CASHTAGGYNEQFF
CDR3 DNA: TGTGCCAGCCACACGGCGGGGGGATACAATGAGCAGTTCTTC

D gene: .
clone size: .
J gene: TRBJ1-3
V gene: TRBV30
CDR3 protein: CAWSVQGGNTIYF
CDR3 DNA: TGTGCCTGGAGTGTACAGGGTGGAAACACCATATATTTT

D gene: .
clone size: .
J gene: TRBJ2-1
V gene: TRBV29-1
CDR3 protein: CTVERSWSGEQFF
CDR3 DNA: TGCACCGTCGAGAGGAGCTGGAGCGGGGAGCAGTTCTTC

D gene: TRBD1
clone size: .
J gene: TRBJ1-1
V gene: TRBV4-2
CDR3 protein: CASSLSPGTGGQDTEAFF
CDR3 DNA: TGTGCCAGCAGCCTCAGCCCCGGGACAGGGGGACAGGACACTGAAGCTTTCTTT

D gene: TRBD2
clone size: .
J gene: TRBJ2-7
V gene: TRBV20-1
CDR3 protein: CSGREQYEQYF
CDR3 DNA: TGCAGTGGGCGGGAGCAATACGAGCAGTACTTC

D gene: .
clone size: .
J gene: TRBJ2-1
V gene: TRBV5-1
CDR3 protein: CASSLRATYNEQFF
CDR3 DNA: TGCGCCAGCAGCTTGCGCGCGACCTACAATGAGCAGTTCTTC

D gene: TRBD1
clone size: .
J gene: TRBJ1-2
V gene: TRBV5-6
CDR3 protein: CASSPDRGYGYTF
CDR3 DNA: TGTGCCAGCAGCCCTGACAGGGGCTATGGCTACACCTTC

D gene: .
clone size: .
J gene: TRBJ1-4
V gene: TRBV5-1
CDR3 protein: CASSLGEGREKLFF
CDR3 DNA: TGCGCCAGCAGCTTGGGGGAGGGAAGAGAAAAACTGTTTTTT

D gene: .
clone size: once
J gene: TRBJ1-2
V gene: TRBV4-2
CDR3 protein: CASSPATPTNYGYTF
CDR3 DNA: TGTGCCAGCAGCCCCGCGACACCTACTAACTATGGCTACACCTTC

D gene: TRBD1
clone size: .
J gene: TRBJ2-7
V gene: TRBV25-1
CDR3 protein: CASQRRDRSYEQYF
CDR3 DNA: TGTGCCAGCCAGCGCCGGGACAGATCCTACGAGCAGTACTTC

D gene: TRBD1
clone size: .
J gene: TRBJ2-7
V gene: TRBV9
CDR3 protein: CASSTGTGEYEQYF
CDR3 DNA: TGTGCCAGCAGCACCGGGACAGGGGAATACGAGCAGTACTTC

D gene: .
clone size: .
J gene: TRBJ2-3
V gene: TRBV5-4
CDR3 protein: CASSIGADTQYF
CDR3 DNA: TGTGCCAGCAGCATAGGGGCCGATACGCAGTATTTT

D gene: TRBD1
clone size: .
J gene: TRBJ2-7
V gene: TRBV11-3
CDR3 protein: CASSLGQGAYEQYF
CDR3 DNA: TGTGCCAGCAGCCTTGGACAGGGGGCCTACGAGCAGTACTTC

D gene: .
clone size: .
J gene: TRBJ1-4
V gene: TRBV28
CDR3 protein: CASRPIPGGWYVEKLFF
CDR3 DNA: TGTGCCAGCAGACCTATCCCCGGGGGGTGGTATGTTGAAAAACTGTTTTTT

D gene: .
clone size: .
J gene: TRBJ1-5
V gene: TRBV21-1
CDR3 protein: CASSIVGDRRPQHF
CDR3 DNA: TGTGCCAGCAGCATCGTGGGGGACAGACGGCCCCAGCATTTT